Given below is one T cell receptor beta chain in context. The antigen is unknown. This specimen belongs to a study of vaccination effects on CD4 cells after COVID-19. Germline V gene data show CDR1 as LNHDA and CDR2 as SQIVND (reference sequence). The CDR3 loop spans 16 amino acids. V shed 5 bases, J shed 3 bases, and the junction held 9 bases outside the gene matches. Before sequencing took place, the ViraFEST assay used viral peptide pools to expand antigen-specific CD4+ T cells. Isolating CD4+ T cells followed approximately 9 days of culture. Two-dose BNT162b2 or mRNA-1273 vaccination was given to participants. The table came from immunoSEQ multiplex PCR; TCRdb's copy has only in-frame clones and leaves some out. The sample yields 30,000 to 40,000 clones, 55% to 75% seen once.

The origin of this receptor is a human donor who received a COVID-19 vaccine. J is TRBJ1-5 and V is TRBV19, with 8 bases aligning to TRBD1. Sample: CD4+ T cells from PBMCs cultured with HCoV-229E spike peptides, taken after COVID-19 vaccination. DNA for the CDR3: TGTGCCAGTAGTCCGTCAGACAGGGGAGACAATCAGCCCCAGCATTTT. Encoded protein: CASSPSDRGDNQPQHF.